Here is one TCR beta chain with its context. Its antigen is currently unknown. The CDR3 is 15 residues long. V was pared by 7 bases and J by 6 bases, with 20 bases between. The germline gives CDR1 SNHLY, CDR2 FYNNEI. These data belong to a study of T cell repertoires in cytomegalovirus infection. Overall study context: Shared public TCR beta signatures pointed to both CMV infection and a matching HLA type.

Findings and caveats of the study: The ex vivo response was dominated by HLA-C-restricted CMV-specific TCR beta clonotypes.

MiXCR, applied by TCRdb to the reads, yields one record per CDR3 protein. In the table there are under 850,000 distinct CDR3 sequences, approximately 33% of which are singletons. The chain links TRBV2 to TRBJ2-3; D gene uncertain. The receptor's source is a human donor in good health (CMV status not recorded). Some clones in this sample may be carry-over from other donors' samples. Sequencing was performed on cultured PBMCs, taken from culture after CMV antigen stimulation. CDR3 bases: TGTGCCAGCATAGGTCACAGTATTGTTTCGGATACGCAGTATTTT. Translating it yields CASIGHSIVSDTQYF.